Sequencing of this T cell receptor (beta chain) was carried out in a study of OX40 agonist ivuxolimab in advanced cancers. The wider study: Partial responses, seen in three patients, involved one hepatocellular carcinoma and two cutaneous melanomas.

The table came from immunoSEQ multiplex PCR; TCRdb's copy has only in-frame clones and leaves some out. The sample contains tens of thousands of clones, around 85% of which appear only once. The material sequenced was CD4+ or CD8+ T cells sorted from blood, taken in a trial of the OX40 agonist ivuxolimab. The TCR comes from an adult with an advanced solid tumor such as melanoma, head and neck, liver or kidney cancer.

CDR3 sequence reads: CASTRGRGDTQYF. CDR3 nucleotides: TGTGCCAGCACTCGGGGGAGAGGAGATACGCAGTATTTT. The V and J genes are TRBV27 and TRBJ2-3; maybe TRBD2 (6 bases). CDR1 and CDR2 (germline): MNHEY, SMNVEV (reference sequence). The CDR3 is 13 residues long. V was trimmed by 7 bases and J by 5 bases, leaving 13 bases between them.